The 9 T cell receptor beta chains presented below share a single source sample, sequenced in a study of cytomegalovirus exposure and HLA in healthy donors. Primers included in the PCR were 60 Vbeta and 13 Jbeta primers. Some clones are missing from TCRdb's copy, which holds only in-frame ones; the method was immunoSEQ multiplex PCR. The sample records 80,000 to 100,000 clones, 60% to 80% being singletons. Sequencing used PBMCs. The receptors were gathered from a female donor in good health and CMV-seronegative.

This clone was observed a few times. CDR3 DNA: TGTGCCAGCAGCTTGTTGGGGGACATAGATGTTGAAAAACTGTTTTTT. Translating gives CASSLLGDIDVEKLFF. The chain is built from TRBV5-6 and TRBJ1-4; possibly TRBD1 for D (6 bases). CDR3 length equals 16 residues. Germline V gene sequence: CDR1 SGHDT, CDR2 YYEEEE. V was trimmed by 1 base and J by 7 bases, leaving 17 bases between them.

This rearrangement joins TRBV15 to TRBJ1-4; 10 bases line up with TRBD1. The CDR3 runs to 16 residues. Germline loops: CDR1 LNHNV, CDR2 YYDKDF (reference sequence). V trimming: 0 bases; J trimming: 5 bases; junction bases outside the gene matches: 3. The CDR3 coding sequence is TGTGCCACCAGCAGAGATCAGACAGGGGGCAATGAAAAACTGTTTTTT. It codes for CATSRDQTGGNEKLFF.

The CDR3 loop is CAISQGLAFSYEQYF. The CDR3 DNA reads as TGTGCCATCAGCCAGGGACTTGCATTCTCCTACGAGCAGTACTTC. The J gene is TRBJ2-7, the V gene TRBV10-3; the D gene is possibly TRBD2 (6 bases). The CDR3 is made up of 15 amino acids. Germline values: CDR1 ENHRY, CDR2 SYGVKD. Trimming cost V 6 bases and J 0 bases, with 15 bases left between them.

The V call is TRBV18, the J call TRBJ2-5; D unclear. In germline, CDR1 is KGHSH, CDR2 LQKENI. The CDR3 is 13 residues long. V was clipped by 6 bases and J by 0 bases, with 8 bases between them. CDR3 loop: CASSVEDQETQYF. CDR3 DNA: TGTGCCAGCTCGGTCGAGGACCAAGAGACCCAGTACTTC.

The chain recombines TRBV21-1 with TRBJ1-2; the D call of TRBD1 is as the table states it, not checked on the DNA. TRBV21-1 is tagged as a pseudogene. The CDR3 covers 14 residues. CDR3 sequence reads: CASPTGEQGDGYTF. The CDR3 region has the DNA TGTGCCAGCCCCACGGGGGAACAGGGGGATGGCTACACCTTC.

The CDR3 spells CASSWDRGRNEQFF. Here the CDR3 DNA reads TGCGCCAGCAGCTGGGACAGGGGGCGGAATGAGCAGTTCTTC. V is TRBV5-1 and J is TRBJ2-1, with 12 bases identical to TRBD1. V was pared by 3 bases and J by 7 bases, with 2 bases of the junction left unmatched. The CDR3 runs 14 residues. Germline-derived CDR1 and CDR2 are SGHRS and YFSETQ. Combining the CDR3 with reference TRBV5-1 and TRBJ2-1 gives the whole variable domain KAGVTQTPRYLIKTRGQQVTLSCSPISGHRSVSWYQQTPGQGLQFLFEYFSETQRNKGNFPGRFSGRQFSNSRSEMNVSTLELGDSALYLCASSWDRGRNEQFFGPGTRLTVL.

The CDR3 sequence: CAISGINRAGELFF. CDR3 coding DNA: TGTGCCATCAGTGGAATAAACAGGGCTGGGGAGCTGTTTTTT. V and J are TRBV10-3 and TRBJ2-2, with TRBD1 as a possible D gene (6 bases). Germline values: CDR1 ENHRY, CDR2 SYGVKD. V lost 4 bases to trimming and J lost 8 bases, with 14 bases between them. This CDR3 comprises 14 residues.

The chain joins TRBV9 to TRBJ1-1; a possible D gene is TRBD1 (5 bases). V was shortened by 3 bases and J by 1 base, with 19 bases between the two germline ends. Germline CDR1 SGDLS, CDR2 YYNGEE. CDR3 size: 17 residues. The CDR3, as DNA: TGTGCCAGCAGCGCCTCAACCCTCGGGGGGGGGAACACTGAAGCTTTCTTT. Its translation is CASSASTLGGGNTEAFF.

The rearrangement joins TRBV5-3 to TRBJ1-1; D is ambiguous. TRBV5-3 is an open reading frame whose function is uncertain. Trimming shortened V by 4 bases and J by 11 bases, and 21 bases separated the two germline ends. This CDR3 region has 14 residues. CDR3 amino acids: CARSPPGRFAVAFF. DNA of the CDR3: TGTGCCAGAAGCCCCCCTGGCCGTTTTGCTGTGGCTTTCTTT.